This TCR beta chain was retrieved from a study of identical twins. This clonotype was counted ten times or more. At one boundary the junction diverges from the germline segment, which might be a read error. TCRdb re-called the 5' RACE reads through MiXCR, storing one row per CDR3 protein. The repertoire holds approximately 220,000 distinct CDR3 sequences, with around 8.1% as singletons. Germline CDR1 is SGHRS and CDR2 is YFSETQ. This CDR3 has 16 amino acids. These data are also associated with another study on yellow fever vaccine responses in identical twins.

Sequences were obtained from memory (CD45RO+) T cells sorted from blood. The V gene is TRBV5-1, the J gene TRBJ2-2, with 10 positions matching TRBD2. The sequence was obtained from a woman between 18 and 29 years old in good health. Written as DNA, the CDR3 is TGCGCCAGCAGCGGGACTAGCGCTACAAAAACCGGGGGGCTGTTTTTT. Its translation is CASSGTSATKTGGLFF.